The clone carrying this TCR beta chain has ten or more counts. What it recognizes is unknown. TCR beta CDR3 regions were amplified from RNA transcripts. Second-round multiplex PCR came after a first-round RT-PCR that employed HTBI primers. From the multiplex PCR reads, TCRdb called clonotypes with MiXCR, one entry per CDR3 protein. The sample carries around 1.1 million distinct CDR3 sequences, about two fifths recorded once. CDR3 size: 18 residues. J gave up 2 bases and V 4 bases, and 9 bases lay outside the gene matches. The V gene's germline CDR1 is SNHLY and CDR2 FYNNEI. These data belong to a study of Graves' ophthalmopathy and Graves' hyperthyroidism. Study at large: Over 18 months of follow-up, stable hyperthyroidism required that no ophthalmopathy appear. Overall study results and limits: Sensitivity reached around 88% and specificity over 65% for a 13-signature model separating ophthalmopathy from stable hyperthyroidism. Thyroid clonotypes that were expanded above 0.001 frequency mostly also appeared in blood.

Orbital computed tomography and thyroid ultrasound, along with TRAb, serum thyroxine and clinical symptoms, underpinned diagnosis. This TCR came from an adult man with Graves' hyperthyroidism. Material: peripheral blood or thyroid tissue (not recorded which). The chain recombines TRBV2 with TRBJ2-6; 9 positions agree with TRBD2. CDR3 nucleotide sequence: TGTGCCAGCAGTGGCCTGAGCGGGGGGCCCCCTGGGGCCAACGTCCTGACTTTC. Translated, it gives CASSGLSGGPPGANVLTF.